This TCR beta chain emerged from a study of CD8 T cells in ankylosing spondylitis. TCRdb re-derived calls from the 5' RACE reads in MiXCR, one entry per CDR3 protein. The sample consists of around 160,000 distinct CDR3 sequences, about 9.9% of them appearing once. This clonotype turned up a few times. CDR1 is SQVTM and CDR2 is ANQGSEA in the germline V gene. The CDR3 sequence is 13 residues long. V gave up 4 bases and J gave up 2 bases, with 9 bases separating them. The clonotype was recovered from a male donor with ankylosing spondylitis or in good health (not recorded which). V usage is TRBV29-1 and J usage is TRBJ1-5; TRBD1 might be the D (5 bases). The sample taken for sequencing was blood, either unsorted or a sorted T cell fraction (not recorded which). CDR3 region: CSVGRQRNQPQHF. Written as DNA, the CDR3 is TGCAGCGTTGGTCGACAGCGCAATCAGCCCCAGCATTTT.